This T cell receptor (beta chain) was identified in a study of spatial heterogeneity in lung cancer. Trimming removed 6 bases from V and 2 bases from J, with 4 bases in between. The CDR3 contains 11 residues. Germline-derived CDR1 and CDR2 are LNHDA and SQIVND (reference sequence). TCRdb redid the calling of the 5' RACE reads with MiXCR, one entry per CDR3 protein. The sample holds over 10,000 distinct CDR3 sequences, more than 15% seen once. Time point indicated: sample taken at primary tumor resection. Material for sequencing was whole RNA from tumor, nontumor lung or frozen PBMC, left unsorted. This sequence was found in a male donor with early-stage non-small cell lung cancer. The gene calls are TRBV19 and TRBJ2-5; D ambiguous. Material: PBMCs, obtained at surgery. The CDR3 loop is CASRSQETQYF. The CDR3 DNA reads TGTGCCAGTAGGTCACAAGAGACCCAGTACTTC.